These 22 T cell receptor beta chains came from one sample sequenced in a study of T cells after yellow fever vaccination. TCRdb used MiXCR to reprocess the 5' RACE reads, holding one entry per CDR3 protein. Of over 45,000 distinct CDR3 sequences listed, approximately 7% are singletons. The material sequenced was CD8+ T cells sorted from PBMCs, taken on the day of the first yellow fever vaccination. These receptors all stem from a man aged 18 to 30 who received the YFV17D yellow fever vaccine.

This clonotype has just a few counts. J is TRBJ2-7 and V is TRBV3-1; D may be TRBD1 (6 bases). V was shortened by 0 bases and J by 2 bases, with 11 bases between the two germline ends. This CDR3 spans 15 amino acids. Looked up from germline, CDR1 is LGHDT and CDR2 is YNNKEL (reference sequence). The CDR3 coding sequence is TGTGCCAGCAGCCAAGACCCACAGGGAACCTACGAGCAGTACTTC. Protein: CASSQDPQGTYEQYF.

The sample holds many counts of this clonotype. J is TRBJ2-5 and V is TRBV4-1; a possible D gene is TRBD1 (6 bases). The V end was cut by 0 bases, the J end by 2 bases, with 10 bases between. This CDR3 spans 15 amino acids. The germline V gene encodes CDR1 MGHRA and CDR2 YSYEKL. The DNA for the CDR3 is TGCGCCAGCAGCCAAGATCGACAGGAACAAGAGACCCAGTACTTC. Protein sequence: CASSQDRQEQETQYF.

This clonotype was seen more than once but under ten times. The rearrangement joins TRBV6-4 to TRBJ2-1; D unresolved. Germline CDR1 MRHNA, CDR2 SNTAGT. V shed 3 bases and J shed 0 bases, with 9 bases lying between them. The CDR3 consists of 15 residues. DNA for the CDR3: TGTGCCAGCAGTGAAAGGTTAAGCTCCTACAATGAGCAGTTCTTC. This encodes CASSERLSSYNEQFF.

In its sample, this clonotype was seen many times. The gene calls are TRBV4-3 and TRBJ2-6; the D gene is possibly TRBD1 (6 bases). The V end was cut by 0 bases, the J end by 2 bases, with 8 bases between. This CDR3 region has 16 residues. Per germline, CDR1 LGHNA and CDR2 YSLEER. In DNA form, the CDR3 reads TGCGCCAGCAGCCAAGACAGGGGCGCTGGGGCCAACGTCCTGACTTTC. This codes for CASSQDRGAGANVLTF.

This clonotype showed up many times. This chain uses TRBV2 with TRBJ2-3; 8 bases fit TRBD1. Germline trimming cut 6 bases from V and 2 bases from J; bases unmatched to any gene: 4. Germline assignment: CDR1 SNHLY and CDR2 FYNNEI. This CDR3 has 14 residues. The CDR3: CASRGDRFTDTQYF. DNA for the CDR3: TGTGCCAGCAGGGGGGACAGGTTCACAGATACGCAGTATTTT.

This clonotype appeared a few times. This chain links TRBV20-1 with TRBJ2-3; 12 bases fit TRBD2. Germline CDR1 and CDR2: DFQATT and SNEGSKA (reference sequence). Germline trimming cut 6 bases from V and 1 base from J; bases unmatched to any gene: 2. This CDR3 has 14 residues. The CDR3 bases are TGCAGTGCCAGGACTAGCGGGGGCACAGATACGCAGTATTTT. It yields the protein CSARTSGGTDTQYF.

At least ten counts were recorded for this clonotype. The V gene is TRBV29-1, the J gene TRBJ2-1; tentatively, D is TRBD2 (5 bases). The CDR3 spans 11 residues. Germline loops: CDR1 SQVTM, CDR2 ANQGSEA. Between the trimmed V and J ends, which lost 7 bases and 5 bases, there was a span of 9 bases. The CDR3 region has the DNA TGCAGCGCCGGGGAAGACAATGAGCAGTTCTTC. This codes for CSAGEDNEQFF.

This clonotype occurred a few times. The rearrangement uses TRBV12-3 or TRBV12-4 and TRBJ1-2; D might be TRBD1 (6 bases). The CDR3 sequence is 14 residues long. The V end was cut by 3 bases, the J end by 3 bases, with 11 bases between. The CDR3 DNA is TGTGCCAGCAGTTTTGGAGGGGGGGACTATGGCTACACCTTC. Translation: CASSFGGGDYGYTF.

This clonotype has a count of ten or more. The rearrangement joins TRBV20-1 to TRBJ1-2; D not resolved. The germline CDR1 and CDR2 sequences are DFQATT and SNEGSKA (reference sequence). Trimming pared 6 bases from V and 0 bases from J, leaving 17 bases between. This CDR3 has 15 residues. CDR3 nucleotide sequence: TGCAGTGCGCGAAGGGTCGGTCCCGCTAACTATGGCTACACCTTC. This codes for CSARRVGPANYGYTF.

This clonotype has only a few counts. This chain links TRBV4-1 with TRBJ2-5; D tentatively reads TRBD1 or TRBD2 (6 bases each). Per the germline V gene, CDR1 is MGHRA and CDR2 is YSYEKL. The CDR3 spans 15 residues. The V gene lost 1 base and the J gene lost 5 bases, with 14 bases spanning the gap. The CDR3 region has the DNA TGCGCCAGCAGCCAAGCGCCGGGGGCCCCGGAGACCCAGTACTTC. This codes for CASSQAPGAPETQYF.

Details on this clonotype: One base away lies a much larger clone, so this may be a sequencing read error. This sequence joins TRBV28 and TRBJ2-3; 7 nucleotides match TRBD1. The CDR3 is 16 amino acids. CDR1 is MDHEN, CDR2 SYDVKM, per germline. The V gene end was trimmed by 9 bases and the J gene end by 6 bases; junction bases not matched to a gene: 18. DNA for the CDR3: TGTGCCAGTTTTGATGAGGGGGCCGCCCTCATGGATACGCAGTATTTT. Translation: CASFDEGAALMDTQYF.

There are many counts of this clonotype. The chain recombines TRBV29-1 with TRBJ2-7, with D unclear. Germline V gene data show CDR1 as SQVTM and CDR2 as ANQGSEA. The germline V and J ends were trimmed by 4 bases and 3 bases, with 7 bases remaining between them. This CDR3 contains 11 residues. Written as DNA, the CDR3 is TGCAGCGTTGGCAGATTCTACGAGCAGTACTTC. Amino acids: CSVGRFYEQYF.

This clonotype was detected a few times. CDR3 amino acids: CASSQYRLESYEQYF. CDR3 DNA sequence: TGCGCCAGCAGCCAATACAGGTTAGAATCCTACGAGCAGTACTTC. The chain has TRBV4-1 and TRBJ2-7; D possibly corresponds to TRBD1 (5 bases). V gave up 2 bases and J gave up 1 base, with 12 bases separating them. The CDR3 contains 15 residues. Germline CDR1 reads MGHRA; CDR2 reads YSYEKL.

V and J are TRBV4-2 and TRBJ2-5; TRBD2 matches at 11 bases. The V gene end was trimmed by 0 bases and the J gene end by 5 bases; junction bases not matched to a gene: 2. The length of the CDR3 is 15 residues. The germline V gene encodes CDR1 LGHNA and CDR2 YNFKEQ. The CDR3 loop is CASSQDRLAGETQYF. CDR3 coding DNA: TGTGCCAGCAGCCAAGATCGACTAGCGGGGGAGACCCAGTACTTC.

The table lists this clonotype with many counts. The chain employs TRBV7-8 and TRBJ1-3; D is perhaps TRBD1 (6 bases). CDR3 length equals 18 residues. V lost 1 base, J lost 0 bases, and 16 bases lay in between. Germline values: CDR1 SGHVS, CDR2 FQNEAQ. The CDR3 nucleotides read TGTGCCAGCAGCTTAGGTTGGGGGCCGCGTCGCTCTGGAAACACCATATATTTT. Translated: CASSLGWGPRRSGNTIYF.

With regard to this clonotype: At one boundary the junction diverges from the germline segment, which might be a read error. The chain couples TRBV7-8 to TRBJ2-5; tentative D call: TRBD2 (5 bases). The CDR3 is 15 amino acids. Germline values: CDR1 SGHVS, CDR2 FQNEAQ. CDR3 loop: CPSSSPEGLQETQYF. In DNA, the CDR3 is TGTCCCAGCAGCTCACCCGAGGGATTACAAGAGACCCAGTACTTC.

In this sample, this clonotype turned up a few times. V and J are TRBV4-3 and TRBJ2-3, with a weak D call TRBD1 (6 bases). Looked up from germline, CDR1 is LGHNA and CDR2 is YSLEER. The CDR3 spans 16 residues. Deletions cut 6 bases from V and 0 bases from J, with 16 bases between. CDR3 amino acids: CASRHNEDSSTDTQYF. For the CDR3, the DNA is TGCGCCAGCAGACATAACGAGGACAGTAGCACAGATACGCAGTATTTT.

This clonotype was observed a handful of times. The V and J genes are TRBV4-2 and TRBJ1-6; D uncertain. The CDR3 has 12 residues. Trimming stripped 4 bases from V and 13 bases from J, with 11 bases between. CDR1 LGHNA and CDR2 YNFKEQ come from the germline V gene. The CDR3 nucleotides read TGTGCCAGCAGCCCCGGACCGGGGCCCCTCCACTTT. It translates to CASSPGPGPLHF.

The V gene is TRBV11-1, the J gene TRBJ2-7; D could derive from TRBD1 or TRBD2 (5 bases each). CDR3 length: 12 amino acids. Germline CDR1 SGHAT, CDR2 FQDESV (reference sequence). Trimming pared 8 bases from V and 5 bases from J, leaving 13 bases between. The CDR3 loop is CASEGHHDEQYF. The CDR3 coding sequence is TGTGCCAGCGAGGGGCATCACGACGAGCAGTACTTC.

There are many counts of this clonotype. No conserved phenylalanine or tryptophan is present at the end of the CDR3, so a read error is the likely explanation. Because the CDR3's place on the DNA is in doubt, the DNA is left out and the CDR3 is given as listed by TCRdb. V and J are TRBV9 and TRBJ2-1. The CDR3 contains 12 residues when both ends are counted. Germline CDR1 is SGDLS and CDR2 is YYNGEE. CDR3 amino acids: CASSEPMCAYLS.

This clonotype showed up just a few times. The V and J genes are TRBV27 and TRBJ2-5, with 8 positions matching TRBD2. CDR1 and CDR2 from the germline V gene are MNHEY and SMNVEV (reference sequence). There are 16 residues in the CDR3. Trimming cost V 8 bases and J 2 bases; bases outside gene matches: 13. The CDR3 DNA reads as TGTGCCAGCGCGGGAGGTTCCCGACCGGAGCAAGAGACCCAGTACTTC. Protein: CASAGGSRPEQETQYF.

This clonotype turned up a few times. The rearrangement uses TRBV12-3 or TRBV12-4 and TRBJ1-2; TRBD1 agrees at 8 bases. This CDR3 contains 14 residues. The J segment lost 2 bases and the V segment lost 4 bases, leaving 3 bases of the junction unmatched. The CDR3 loop is CASSSGQANYGYTF. CDR3 coding DNA: TGTGCCAGCAGTTCGGGACAGGCAAACTATGGCTACACCTTC.